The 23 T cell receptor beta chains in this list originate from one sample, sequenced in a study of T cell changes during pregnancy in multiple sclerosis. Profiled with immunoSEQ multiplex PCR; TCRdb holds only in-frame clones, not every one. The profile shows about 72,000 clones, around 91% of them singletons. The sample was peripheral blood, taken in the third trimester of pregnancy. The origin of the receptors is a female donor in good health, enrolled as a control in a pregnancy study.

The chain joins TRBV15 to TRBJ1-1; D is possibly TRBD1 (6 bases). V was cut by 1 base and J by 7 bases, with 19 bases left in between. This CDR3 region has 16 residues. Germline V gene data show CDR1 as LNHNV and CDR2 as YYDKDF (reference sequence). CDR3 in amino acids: CATSRGGMLQGVEAFF. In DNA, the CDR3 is TGTGCCACCAGCAGAGGGGGAATGTTACAGGGAGTTGAAGCTTTCTTT.

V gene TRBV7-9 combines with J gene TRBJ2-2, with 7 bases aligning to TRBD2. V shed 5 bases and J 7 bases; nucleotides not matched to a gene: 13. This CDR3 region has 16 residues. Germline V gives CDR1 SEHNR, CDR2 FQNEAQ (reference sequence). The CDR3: CASSPMGTSDNGELFF. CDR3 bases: TGTGCCAGCAGCCCGATGGGCACTAGCGACAACGGGGAGCTGTTTTTT.

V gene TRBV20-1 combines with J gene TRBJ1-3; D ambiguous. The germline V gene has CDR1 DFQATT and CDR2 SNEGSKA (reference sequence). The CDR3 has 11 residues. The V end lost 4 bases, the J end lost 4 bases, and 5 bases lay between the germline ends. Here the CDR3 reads CSAMAGNTIYF. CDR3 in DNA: TGCAGTGCTATGGCAGGAAACACCATATATTTT.

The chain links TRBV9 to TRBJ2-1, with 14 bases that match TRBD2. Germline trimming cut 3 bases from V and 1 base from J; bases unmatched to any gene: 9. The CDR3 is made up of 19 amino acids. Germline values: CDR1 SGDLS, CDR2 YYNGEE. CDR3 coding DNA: TGTGCCAGCAGCGAGATGGGACTAGCGGGAGAGAGGTCCTACAATGAGCAGTTCTTC. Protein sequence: CASSEMGLAGERSYNEQFF.

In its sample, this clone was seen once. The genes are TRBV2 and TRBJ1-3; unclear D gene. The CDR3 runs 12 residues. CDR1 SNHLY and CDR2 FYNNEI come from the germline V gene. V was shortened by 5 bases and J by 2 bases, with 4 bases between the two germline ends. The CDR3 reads CASSYTGNTIYF. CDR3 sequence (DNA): TGTGCCAGCAGTTATACTGGAAACACCATATATTTT.

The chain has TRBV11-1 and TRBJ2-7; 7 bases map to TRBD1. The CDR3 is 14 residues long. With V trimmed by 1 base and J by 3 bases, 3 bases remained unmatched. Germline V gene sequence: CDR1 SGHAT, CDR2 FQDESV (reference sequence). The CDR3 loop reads CASSLEGDSYEQYF. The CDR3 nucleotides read TGTGCCAGCAGCTTAGAGGGGGACAGCTACGAGCAGTACTTC.

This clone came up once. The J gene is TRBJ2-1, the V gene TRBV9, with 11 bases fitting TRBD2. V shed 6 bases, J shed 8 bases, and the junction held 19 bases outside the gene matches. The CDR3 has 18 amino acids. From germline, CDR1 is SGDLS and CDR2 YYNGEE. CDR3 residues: CASNPGTSGLSIVYEQFF. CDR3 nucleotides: TGTGCCAGCAATCCCGGGACTAGCGGCCTGTCGATTGTGTATGAGCAGTTCTTC.

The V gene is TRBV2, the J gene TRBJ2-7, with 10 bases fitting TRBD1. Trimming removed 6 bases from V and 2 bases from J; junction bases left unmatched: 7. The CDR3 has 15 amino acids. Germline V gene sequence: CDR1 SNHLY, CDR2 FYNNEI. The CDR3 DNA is TGTGCCAGCAGACCTACCGGGACAGGGGCCTACGAGCAGTACTTC. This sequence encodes CASRPTGTGAYEQYF. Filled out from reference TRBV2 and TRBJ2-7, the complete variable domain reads EPEVTQTPSHQVTQMGQEVILRCVPISNHLYFYWYRQILGQKVEFLVSFYNNEISEKSEIFDDQFSVERPDGSNFTLKIRSTKLEDSAMYFCASRPTGTGAYEQYFGPGTRLTVT.

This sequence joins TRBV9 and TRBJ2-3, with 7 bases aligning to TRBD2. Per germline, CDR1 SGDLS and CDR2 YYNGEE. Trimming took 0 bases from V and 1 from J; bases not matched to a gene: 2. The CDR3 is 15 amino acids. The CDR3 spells CASSVGEGGTDTQYF. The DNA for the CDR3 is TGTGCCAGCAGCGTAGGGGAGGGTGGCACAGATACGCAGTATTTT.

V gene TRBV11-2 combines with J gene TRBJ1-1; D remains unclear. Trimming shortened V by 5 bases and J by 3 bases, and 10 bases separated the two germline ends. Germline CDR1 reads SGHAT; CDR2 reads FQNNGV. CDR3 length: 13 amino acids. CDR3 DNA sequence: TGTGCCAGCAGCATGATCCGGGACACTGAAGCTTTCTTT. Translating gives CASSMIRDTEAFF.

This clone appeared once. CDR3 sequence: CASSAGRQGSLNTEAFF. The CDR3 DNA sequence: TGTGCCAGCAGCGCAGGACGACAGGGGTCCCTGAACACTGAAGCTTTCTTT. This chain joins TRBV9 and TRBJ1-1, with TRBD1 matching over 8 bases. The V and J ends lost 3 bases and 0 bases, in that order; junction bases with no gene match: 10. CDR1 is SGDLS and CDR2 is YYNGEE in the germline V gene. The CDR3 spans 17 residues.

The CDR3 region is CASSQGGGNYGYTF. The CDR3 bases are TGCGCCAGCAGCCAAGGAGGGGGAAACTATGGCTACACCTTC. The rearrangement joins TRBV4-3 to TRBJ1-2; possibly TRBD1 for D (6 bases). CDR3 size: 14 residues. CDR1 and CDR2 from the germline V gene are LGHNA and YSLEER. The V end lost 1 base, the J end lost 2 bases, and 8 bases lay between the germline ends.

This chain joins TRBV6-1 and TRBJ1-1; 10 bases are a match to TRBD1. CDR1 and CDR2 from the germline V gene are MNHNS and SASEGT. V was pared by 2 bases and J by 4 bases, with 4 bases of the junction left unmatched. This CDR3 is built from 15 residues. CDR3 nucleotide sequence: TGTGCCAGCAGTGAACGGACAGGGGGATCCACTGAAGCTTTCTTT. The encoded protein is CASSERTGGSTEAFF.

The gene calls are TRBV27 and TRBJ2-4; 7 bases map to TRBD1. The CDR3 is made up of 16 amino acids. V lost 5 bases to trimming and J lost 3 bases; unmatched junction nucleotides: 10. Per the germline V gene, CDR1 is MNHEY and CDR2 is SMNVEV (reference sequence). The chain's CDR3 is CASSIRQGRDKNIQYF. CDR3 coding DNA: TGTGCCAGCAGTATAAGACAGGGAAGGGACAAAAACATTCAGTACTTC.

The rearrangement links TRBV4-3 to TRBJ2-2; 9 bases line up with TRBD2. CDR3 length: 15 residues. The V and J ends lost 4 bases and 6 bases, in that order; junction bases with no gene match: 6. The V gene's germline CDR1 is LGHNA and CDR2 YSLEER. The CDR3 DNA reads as TGCGCCAGCAGCCTTAGCGGGAGTTACGCCGGGGAGCTGTTTTTT. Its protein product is CASSLSGSYAGELFF.

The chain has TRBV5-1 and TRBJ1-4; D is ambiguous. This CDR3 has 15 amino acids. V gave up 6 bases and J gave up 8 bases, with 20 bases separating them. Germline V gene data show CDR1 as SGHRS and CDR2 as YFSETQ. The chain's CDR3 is CASTGGVGLEEKLFF. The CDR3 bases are TGCGCCAGCACCGGAGGCGTAGGGCTGGAGGAAAAACTGTTTTTT.

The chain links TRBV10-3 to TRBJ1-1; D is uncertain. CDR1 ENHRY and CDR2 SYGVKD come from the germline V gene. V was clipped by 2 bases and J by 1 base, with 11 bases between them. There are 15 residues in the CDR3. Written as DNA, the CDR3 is TGTGCCATCAGTGAGGTGGCAGACACGAACACTGAAGCTTTCTTT. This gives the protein CAISEVADTNTEAFF.

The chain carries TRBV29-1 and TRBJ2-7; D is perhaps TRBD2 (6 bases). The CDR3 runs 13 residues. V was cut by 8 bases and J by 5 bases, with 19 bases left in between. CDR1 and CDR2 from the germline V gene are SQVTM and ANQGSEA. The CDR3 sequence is CSLPTGVNDEQYF. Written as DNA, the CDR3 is TGCAGCTTACCGACGGGAGTAAACGACGAGCAGTACTTC.

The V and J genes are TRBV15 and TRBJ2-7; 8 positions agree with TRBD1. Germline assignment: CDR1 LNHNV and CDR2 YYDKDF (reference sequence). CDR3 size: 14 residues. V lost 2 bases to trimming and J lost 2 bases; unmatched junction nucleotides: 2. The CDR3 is CATSRRTGTYEQYF. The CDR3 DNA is TGTGCCACCAGCAGACGGACAGGGACCTACGAGCAGTACTTC.

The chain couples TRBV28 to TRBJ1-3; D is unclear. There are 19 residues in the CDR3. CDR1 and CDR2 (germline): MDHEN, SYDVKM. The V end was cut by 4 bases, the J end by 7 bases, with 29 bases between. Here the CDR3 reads CASSSIDLPRMLSRNTIYF. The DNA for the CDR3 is TGTGCCAGCAGTTCCATCGATCTACCCAGGATGTTAAGCCGGAACACCATATATTTT.

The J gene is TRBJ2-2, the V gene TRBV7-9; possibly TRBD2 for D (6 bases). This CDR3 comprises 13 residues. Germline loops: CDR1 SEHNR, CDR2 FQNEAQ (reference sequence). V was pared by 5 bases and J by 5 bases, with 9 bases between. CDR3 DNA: TGTGCCAGCAGCGTCCGGGAGACCGGGGAGCTGTTTTTT. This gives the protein CASSVRETGELFF.

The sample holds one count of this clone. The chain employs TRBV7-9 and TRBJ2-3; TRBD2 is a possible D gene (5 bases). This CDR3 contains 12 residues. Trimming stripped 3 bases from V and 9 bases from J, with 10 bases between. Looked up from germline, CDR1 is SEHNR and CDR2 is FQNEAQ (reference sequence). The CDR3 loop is CASSFDYQTQYF. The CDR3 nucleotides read TGTGCCAGCAGCTTCGACTATCAGACGCAGTATTTT.

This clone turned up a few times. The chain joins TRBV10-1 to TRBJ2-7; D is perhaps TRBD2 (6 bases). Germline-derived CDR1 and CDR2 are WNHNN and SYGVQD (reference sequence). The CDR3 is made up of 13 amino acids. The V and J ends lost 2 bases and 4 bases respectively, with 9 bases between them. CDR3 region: CASSEHLAYEQYF. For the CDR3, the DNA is TGCGCCAGCAGTGAGCACCTAGCGTACGAGCAGTACTTC.